This T cell receptor (beta chain) derives from a study of shared clonotypes between healthy human individuals. Across the whole study: Per donor, three plates held CD4 naive cells, three held CD4 memory, two held CD8 naive and one held CD8 memory.

Per the germline V gene, CDR1 is SGHAT and CDR2 is FQNNGV. J gave up 6 bases and V 5 bases, and 14 bases lay outside the gene matches. This CDR3 has 16 residues. Sequencing used immunoSEQ multiplex PCR; TCRdb keeps in-frame clones, though not all of them. The data show hundreds of thousands of clones, with roughly 94% seen just once and approximately 24% held by the top ten. Naive CD8 cells, CD45RO-negative and positively selected for CCR7, excluded terminally differentiated effector memory CD45RA+ cells. The sample comprised naive CD8+ T cells sorted from blood. The V and J genes are TRBV11-2 and TRBJ2-7; 9 bases agree with TRBD2. The receptor was derived from a man aged 30-40 years in good health. The CDR3 region is CASSAPNSGSRGEQYF. The DNA of the CDR3 is TGTGCCAGCAGCGCCCCGAATAGCGGGAGTAGAGGCGAGCAGTACTTC. The variable domain in full, with the rest retrieved from reference TRBV11-2 and TRBJ2-7, is EAGVAQSPRYKIIEKRQSVAFWCNPISGHATLYWYQQILGQGPKLLIQFQNNGVVDDSQLPKDRFSAERLKGVDSTLKIQPAKLEDSAVYLCASSAPNSGSRGEQYFGPGTRLTVT.